This TCR beta chain was recorded in a study of CD8+CD57+ T cells in acquired aplastic anemia. Study-level background: Sorted CD4+ and CD8+ cell DNA averaged around 3 ug. The average read count for CD4+ cells in healthy donors was around 10 million.

This clonotype was seen at least ten times. The antigen remains unidentified. CDR3 and TCR beta VDJ profiling relied on a genomic DNA template. TCRdb re-analysed the reads in MiXCR, keeping a single row per CDR3 protein. The repertoire holds roughly 190,000 distinct CDR3 sequences, with approximately 52% as singletons. This CDR3 comprises 19 residues. V dropped 3 bases and J dropped 7; count of bases not matched to a gene: 20. The germline V gene has CDR1 DFQATT and CDR2 SNEGSKA (reference sequence). Whole-study results and caveats: Patients did not significantly differ from controls in CD8+ Simpson's diversity. Almost 30 shared CD8+ CDR3s appeared highly expressed within patients' immunodominant clones.

This chain joins TRBV20-1 and TRBJ1-4; 10 bases line up with TRBD1. Sequencing was done on a sample of sorted CD4+, CD8+, or CD8+CD57+ T cells (not recorded which) from PBMCs. The receptor was isolated from a human donor in good health, serving as a control. In nucleotides, the CDR3 is TGCAGTGCTAGTGCCTGGTTAGGGACAGGGGAAGCGACGAGTGAAAAACTGTTTTTT. Amino acid sequence: CSASAWLGTGEATSEKLFF.